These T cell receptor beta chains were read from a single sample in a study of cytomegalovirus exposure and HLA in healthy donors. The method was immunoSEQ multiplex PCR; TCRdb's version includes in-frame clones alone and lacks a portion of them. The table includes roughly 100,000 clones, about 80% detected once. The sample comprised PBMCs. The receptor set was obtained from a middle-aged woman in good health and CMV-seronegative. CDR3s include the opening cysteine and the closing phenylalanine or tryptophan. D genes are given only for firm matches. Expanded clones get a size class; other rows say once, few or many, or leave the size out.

CDR3 DNA: TGTGCCAGCAGCGTAAAGGCAGGGATGAACACTGAAGCTTTCTTT; CDR3 protein: CASSVKAGMNTEAFF; D gene: -; clone size: -; V gene: TRBV9; J gene: TRBJ1-1
CDR3 DNA: TGTGCCAGCAGCCGGGACAGGGGTACAGATACGCAGTATTTT; CDR3 protein: CASSRDRGTDTQYF; D gene: -; clone size: -; V gene: TRBV21-1; J gene: TRBJ2-3
CDR3 DNA: TGTGCCAGCAGGGGGGGGGCCACGCGAAGAAATGAAAAACTGTTTTTT; CDR3 protein: CASRGGATRRNEKLFF; D gene: -; clone size: -; V gene: TRBV2; J gene: TRBJ1-4
CDR3 DNA: TGTGCCAGCAGCTTAACGGGGGGATTCGGGACGAACACTGAAGCTTTCTTT; CDR3 protein: CASSLTGGFGTNTEAFF; D gene: -; clone size: -; V gene: TRBV7-3; J gene: TRBJ1-1
CDR3 DNA: TGTTCCAGCGAGGGCACCACTGAAGCTTTCTTT; CDR3 protein: CSSEGTTEAFF; D gene: -; clone size: few; V gene: TRBV7-9; J gene: TRBJ1-1
CDR3 DNA: TGTGCCAGCAGCTCCCAGACTAGCGGGAGTGGCAATGAGCAGTTCTTC; CDR3 protein: CASSSQTSGSGNEQFF; D gene: TRBD2; clone size: -; V gene: TRBV5-4; J gene: TRBJ2-1
CDR3 DNA: TGTGCCAGCAGCTTGGGACTCAATCAGCCCCAGCATTTT; CDR3 protein: CASSLGLNQPQHF; D gene: -; clone size: -; V gene: TRBV5-6; J gene: TRBJ1-5
CDR3 DNA: TGTGCCAGCAGTGAACCTACTGGGGCCAACGTCCTGACTTTC; CDR3 protein: CASSEPTGANVLTF; D gene: -; clone size: -; V gene: TRBV6-1; J gene: TRBJ2-6
CDR3 DNA: TGTGCCACTACGACTAGTTCCGTCTACGAGCAGTACTTC; CDR3 protein: CATTTSSVYEQYF; D gene: -; clone size: -; V gene: TRBV6-1; J gene: TRBJ2-7
CDR3 DNA: TGTGCCAGCAGCTTACGGGGGGTGGGGACCGGGGAGCTGTTTTTT; CDR3 protein: CASSLRGVGTGELFF; D gene: TRBD2; clone size: -; V gene: TRBV11-2; J gene: TRBJ2-2
CDR3 DNA: TGTGCCAGCAGCGTCGGGACTACGACCAATTCACCCCTCCACTTT; CDR3 protein: CASSVGTTTNSPLHF; D gene: -; clone size: -; V gene: TRBV9; J gene: TRBJ1-6
CDR3 DNA: TGTGCCAGCAGCTTTACTAGCGGAAACAATGAGCAGTTCTTC; CDR3 protein: CASSFTSGNNEQFF; D gene: TRBD2; clone size: once; V gene: TRBV5-5; J gene: TRBJ2-1
CDR3 DNA: TGTGCCAGCAGCTCACCGGGACAGCCTAACAATGAGCAGTTCTTC; CDR3 protein: CASSSPGQPNNEQFF; D gene: TRBD1; clone size: -; V gene: TRBV5-4; J gene: TRBJ2-1
CDR3 DNA: TGCGCCAGCAGCCAAACGGTTCGACAGTCTGGGGCCAACGTCCTGACTTTC; CDR3 protein: CASSQTVRQSGANVLTF; D gene: -; clone size: -; V gene: TRBV4-3; J gene: TRBJ2-6
CDR3 DNA: TGTGCCAGCAGTGGGAGAGGGACTAGCGGGAAAAATGAGCAGTTCTTC; CDR3 protein: CASSGRGTSGKNEQFF; D gene: TRBD2; clone size: -; V gene: TRBV6-4; J gene: TRBJ2-1
CDR3 DNA: TGTGCCAGCTCCCTCAGTGGGGCAGGGGACTATGGCTACACCTTC; CDR3 protein: CASSLSGAGDYGYTF; D gene: -; clone size: -; V gene: TRBV27; J gene: TRBJ1-2
CDR3 DNA: TGTGCCAGCAGCTCCTCGGGCGGGTCCACAGATACGCAGTATTTT; CDR3 protein: CASSSSGGSTDTQYF; D gene: -; clone size: -; V gene: TRBV7-3; J gene: TRBJ2-3
CDR3 DNA: TGTGCCAGCAGTTGGGGCGGGGGAAATTACGAGCAGTACTTC; CDR3 protein: CASSWGGGNYEQYF; D gene: TRBD2; clone size: -; V gene: TRBV9; J gene: TRBJ2-7
CDR3 DNA: TGTGCCAGCAGCCCTTACAGGGATCCCTCCTACGAGCAGTACTTC; CDR3 protein: CASSPYRDPSYEQYF; D gene: -; clone size: -; V gene: TRBV9; J gene: TRBJ2-7
CDR3 DNA: TGTGCCAGTAGTTTCGCAGGGTCGAACACTGAAGCTTTCTTT; CDR3 protein: CASSFAGSNTEAFF; D gene: -; clone size: -; V gene: TRBV19; J gene: TRBJ1-1
CDR3 DNA: TGTGCCAGCAGCTCCACCGGGACTCGCCGGTTTTCCGATACGCAGTATTTT; CDR3 protein: CASSSTGTRRFSDTQYF; D gene: -; clone size: few; V gene: TRBV7-3; J gene: TRBJ2-3
CDR3 DNA: TGTGCCAGCAGCTTAGTAGGACTAGTGAACATTCAGTACTTC; CDR3 protein: CASSLVGLVNIQYF; D gene: TRBD2; clone size: -; V gene: TRBV5-6; J gene: TRBJ2-4
CDR3 DNA: TGTGCCAGCAGCCGAATGGTGTCCAGAACGGGAAACACCATATATTTT; CDR3 protein: CASSRMVSRTGNTIYF; D gene: -; clone size: -; V gene: TRBV5-8; J gene: TRBJ1-3
CDR3 DNA: TGCGCCAGCAGCCAAGGACAGGGGGCGAGGACTGAAGCTTTCTTT; CDR3 protein: CASSQGQGARTEAFF; D gene: TRBD1; clone size: -; V gene: TRBV4-3; J gene: TRBJ1-1
CDR3 DNA: TGTGCCACCAGCAGAGATTTAGCGGGAACCGGGGAGCTGTTTTTT; CDR3 protein: CATSRDLAGTGELFF; D gene: TRBD2; clone size: -; V gene: TRBV15; J gene: TRBJ2-2
CDR3 DNA: TGTGCCAGCAGTGCCCGACAGGGGGGTGAGCAGTTCTTC; CDR3 protein: CASSARQGGEQFF; D gene: TRBD1; clone size: -; V gene: TRBV27; J gene: TRBJ2-1
CDR3 DNA: TGTGCCAGTAGTGTCACAGGGTTGGGCAATCAGCCCCAGCATTTT; CDR3 protein: CASSVTGLGNQPQHF; D gene: -; clone size: few; V gene: TRBV19; J gene: TRBJ1-5
CDR3 DNA: TGCAGCGTTGCCGAGGGGAGGCTAGCGGCCTCCTACGAGCAGTACTTC; CDR3 protein: CSVAEGRLAASYEQYF; D gene: TRBD2; clone size: -; V gene: TRBV29-1; J gene: TRBJ2-7
CDR3 DNA: TGTGCCAGCAAAACTAGCGGAAACAATGAGCAGTTCTTC; CDR3 protein: CASKTSGNNEQFF; D gene: TRBD2; clone size: once; V gene: TRBV6-1; J gene: TRBJ2-1
CDR3 DNA: TGCAGTGCCTGGGCCTCCCAGGCCCAGCATTTT; CDR3 protein: CSAWASQAQHF; D gene: -; clone size: -; V gene: TRBV20-1; J gene: TRBJ1-5
CDR3 DNA: TGTGCCAGCACCCTACGTGGAGCGGGCTACCAAGAGACCCAGTACTTC; CDR3 protein: CASTLRGAGYQETQYF; D gene: -; clone size: -; V gene: TRBV28; J gene: TRBJ2-5
CDR3 DNA: TGCGCCAGCAGCCAAGAAGCCGAGCGGGAGGGCCCAGATACGCAGTATTTT; CDR3 protein: CASSQEAEREGPDTQYF; D gene: TRBD2; clone size: -; V gene: TRBV4-3; J gene: TRBJ2-3
CDR3 DNA: TGTGCCAGCAGTTCAGACTACGAGCAGTACTTC; CDR3 protein: CASSSDYEQYF; D gene: -; clone size: -; V gene: TRBV28; J gene: TRBJ2-7
CDR3 DNA: TGTGCCAGCAGCTTACTATGGACACTCCAAGAGACCCAGTACTTC; CDR3 protein: CASSLLWTLQETQYF; D gene: -; clone size: -; V gene: TRBV7-2; J gene: TRBJ2-5
CDR3 DNA: TGTGCCACCTCAATGGGGGACAGGAGCAATCAGCCCCAGCATTTT; CDR3 protein: CATSMGDRSNQPQHF; D gene: TRBD1; clone size: -; V gene: TRBV10-3; J gene: TRBJ1-5
CDR3 DNA: TGTGCCAGCAGCGTAGCACTAGCGGGAGATACCTCCTACAATGAGCAGTTCTTC; CDR3 protein: CASSVALAGDTSYNEQFF; D gene: TRBD2; clone size: -; V gene: TRBV9; J gene: TRBJ2-1
CDR3 DNA: TGTGCCAGCAGCCTTCAGCGGGGTAGCACAGATACGCAGTATTTT; CDR3 protein: CASSLQRGSTDTQYF; D gene: TRBD2; clone size: -; V gene: TRBV6-6; J gene: TRBJ2-3
CDR3 DNA: TGTGCCAGCAGTCCCCCAGGACAGGTTTATGGCTACACCTTC; CDR3 protein: CASSPPGQVYGYTF; D gene: TRBD1; clone size: -; V gene: TRBV5-4; J gene: TRBJ1-2
CDR3 DNA: TGTGCCAGCAGGGGAGGCAGAAACACCGGGGAGCTGTTTTTT; CDR3 protein: CASRGGRNTGELFF; D gene: -; clone size: -; V gene: TRBV2; J gene: TRBJ2-2
CDR3 DNA: TGTGCCAGCAGGGGGCTGAACTCCTACAATGAGCAGTTCTTC; CDR3 protein: CASRGLNSYNEQFF; D gene: -; clone size: -; V gene: TRBV28; J gene: TRBJ2-1
CDR3 DNA: TGCGCCAGCAGCTTGGTCGGGGGAGGTTTGGAGACCCAGTACTTC; CDR3 protein: CASSLVGGGLETQYF; D gene: -; clone size: -; V gene: TRBV5-1; J gene: TRBJ2-5
CDR3 DNA: TGTGCCAGCAGCTCCCCCCCAGACAGGGTTAGCACCGGGGAGCTGTTTTTT; CDR3 protein: CASSSPPDRVSTGELFF; D gene: TRBD1; clone size: -; V gene: TRBV7-9; J gene: TRBJ2-2
CDR3 DNA: TGTGCCAGCAGCTCACCGATAGGGGTTAGGGGCCATAAGGAGGCTTTCTTT; CDR3 protein: CASSSPIGVRGHKEAFF; D gene: -; clone size: -; V gene: TRBV7-9; J gene: TRBJ1-1
CDR3 DNA: TGTGCCAGCAGTGCCCAAAGGGGGAACAATCAGCCCCAGCATTTT; CDR3 protein: CASSAQRGNNQPQHF; D gene: -; clone size: -; V gene: TRBV28; J gene: TRBJ1-5
CDR3 DNA: TGTGCCAGCAGTTTAGTCCAGGGGGCCTATGAGCAGTTCTTC; CDR3 protein: CASSLVQGAYEQFF; D gene: TRBD1; clone size: -; V gene: TRBV28; J gene: TRBJ2-1
CDR3 DNA: TGTGCCAGCGTACCGACAGGTCTCTACGAGCAGTACTTC; CDR3 protein: CASVPTGLYEQYF; D gene: -; clone size: once; V gene: TRBV11-2; J gene: TRBJ2-7
CDR3 DNA: TGTGCCAGCAGTACTAGCGGGAGTACCTACGAGCAGTACTTC; CDR3 protein: CASSTSGSTYEQYF; D gene: TRBD2; clone size: -; V gene: TRBV28; J gene: TRBJ2-7
CDR3 DNA: TGTGCCAGCAGTGAGGGGGGACTAGCGGGGTTCACAGATACGCAGTATTTT; CDR3 protein: CASSEGGLAGFTDTQYF; D gene: TRBD2; clone size: once; V gene: TRBV2; J gene: TRBJ2-3
CDR3 DNA: TGCGCCAGCAGCCAAGATGGCTCCTTCGGGAATGAAAAACTGTTTTTT; CDR3 protein: CASSQDGSFGNEKLFF; D gene: -; clone size: -; V gene: TRBV4-3; J gene: TRBJ1-4
CDR3 DNA: TGTGCCAGCCCCCGGGAGGACAGGGGGCGGAGTGGCTACACCTTC; CDR3 protein: CASPREDRGRSGYTF; D gene: TRBD1; clone size: -; V gene: TRBV2; J gene: TRBJ1-2